The 25 T cell receptor beta chains below all came from one sample that was sequenced in a study of blood T cell repertoires in COVID-19. Sequencing used immunoSEQ multiplex PCR; TCRdb keeps in-frame clones, though not all of them. The sample consists of 180,000 or so clones, 85% of them appearing once. Sequencing was carried out using peripheral blood. Source of these receptors: a woman in her fifties or sixties with acute or convalescent COVID-19.

The chain couples TRBV27 to TRBJ1-6; D is perhaps TRBD1 (5 bases). From germline, CDR1 is MNHEY and CDR2 SMNVEV (reference sequence). V lost 5 bases and J lost 8, with 16 bases in between. The CDR3 spans 15 residues. CDR3 amino acids: CASSPGTGGYSPLHF. The CDR3 DNA sequence: TGTGCCAGCAGTCCCGGGACCGGGGGGTATTCACCCCTCCACTTT.

This sequence joins TRBV7-9 and TRBJ2-1, with 13 bases that match TRBD2. Per germline, CDR1 SEHNR and CDR2 FQNEAQ (reference sequence). V was clipped by 5 bases and J by 6 bases; unmatched bases: 7. The CDR3 length is 16 residues. DNA of the CDR3: TGTGCCAGCAGCCCGATAGGACTAGCGGGAGTCAATGAGCAGTTCTTC. Translation: CASSPIGLAGVNEQFF.

The chain couples TRBV5-1 to TRBJ1-1, with TRBD1 matching 10 bases. The CDR3 is made up of 15 amino acids. V shed 0 bases, J shed 5 bases, and the junction held 4 bases outside the gene matches. The germline CDR1 and CDR2 sequences are SGHRS and YFSETQ. The CDR3 sequence is CASSLETGGLTEAFF. In nucleotides, the CDR3 is TGCGCCAGCAGCTTGGAGACAGGGGGCCTTACTGAAGCTTTCTTT.

This chain uses TRBV30 with TRBJ1-3, with 10 positions matching TRBD1. This CDR3 is 16 amino acids long. With V trimmed by 0 bases and J by 3 bases, 5 bases remained unmatched. CDR1 GTSNPN and CDR2 SVGIG come from the germline V gene (reference sequence). The CDR3 DNA sequence: TGTGCCTGGAGTGTACGGACAGGGGGATATGGAAACACCATATATTTT. As protein: CAWSVRTGGYGNTIYF.

V usage is TRBV3-1 (or the pseudogene TRBV3-2) and J usage is TRBJ2-5; 7 bases fit TRBD2. V was pared by 4 bases and J by 4 bases, with 12 bases of the junction left unmatched. This CDR3 has 16 amino acids. CDR1 and CDR2 (germline): LGHDT, YNNKEL (reference sequence). The CDR3 reads CASSPWGAGARETQYF. Here the CDR3 DNA reads TGTGCCAGCAGCCCCTGGGGCGCGGGAGCCCGAGAGACCCAGTACTTC.

This clone was counted a few times. This rearrangement joins TRBV15 to TRBJ1-2; a weak D match, TRBD1 (5 bases). Trimming left V 8 bases short and J 4 bases short, with 11 bases between. Germline values: CDR1 LNHNV, CDR2 YYDKDF (reference sequence). The CDR3 is made up of 12 amino acids. CDR3: CATSDTGYGYTF. The DNA of the CDR3 is TGTGCCACCTCGGACACGGGCTATGGCTACACCTTC.

This chain connects TRBV28 to TRBJ1-5, with TRBD1 identical over 8 bases. The CDR3 runs 14 residues. Germline trimming cut 10 bases from V and 4 bases from J; bases unmatched to any gene: 9. CDR1 and CDR2 (germline): MDHEN, SYDVKM. The CDR3 spells CATTGQGGNQPQHF. CDR3 DNA: TGTGCCACTACTGGACAGGGAGGAAATCAGCCCCAGCATTTT.

The J gene is TRBJ2-5, the V gene TRBV18; TRBD1 aligns across 7 bases. The CDR3 is made up of 15 amino acids. V shed 0 bases, J shed 5 bases, and the junction held 6 bases outside the gene matches. The germline CDR1 and CDR2 sequences are KGHSH and LQKENI. Written as DNA, the CDR3 is TGTGCCAGCTCACCACCAAACAGGGGAGTGGAGACCCAGTACTTC. It encodes CASSPPNRGVETQYF. The full variable domain, completed using reference TRBV18 and TRBJ2-5, is NAGVMQNPRHLVRRRGQEARLRCSPMKGHSHVYWYRQLPEEGLKFMVYLQKENIIDESGMPKERFSAEFPKEGPSILRIQQVVRGDSAAYFCASSPPNRGVETQYFGPGTRLLVL.

This chain connects TRBV10-3 to TRBJ1-1; D is unresolved. V was cut by 3 bases and J by 4 bases, with 15 bases left in between. The V gene's germline CDR1 is ENHRY and CDR2 SYGVKD. The length of the CDR3 is 15 residues. The DNA for the CDR3 is TGTGCCATCAGTGACTCCCTAGTAGATGGCACTGAAGCTTTCTTT. This encodes CAISDSLVDGTEAFF.

The rearrangement uses TRBV15 and TRBJ1-4; 8 bases fit TRBD1. The CDR3 runs 16 residues. The V gene's germline CDR1 is LNHNV and CDR2 YYDKDF (reference sequence). The trim removed 1 base at V and 7 bases at J, leaving 8 bases unmatched. The CDR3 loop reads CATSRGAQGAFEKLFF. Here the CDR3 DNA reads TGTGCCACCAGCAGAGGGGCCCAGGGGGCGTTTGAAAAACTGTTTTTT.

The chain uses TRBV30 and TRBJ2-1; 8 bases fit TRBD1. The germline V gene encodes CDR1 GTSNPN and CDR2 SVGIG (reference sequence). With 8 bases clipped from V and 3 bases from J, the junction kept 12 bases outside the gene matches. There are 15 residues in the CDR3. This chain's CDR3 is CASKQGEALYNEQFF. Here the CDR3 DNA reads TGTGCCAGCAAACAGGGGGAGGCCCTCTACAATGAGCAGTTCTTC.

The chain joins TRBV5-8 to TRBJ2-7; no firm D call. The CDR3 has 13 amino acids. Germline lookup yields CDR1 SGHTS and CDR2 YDEGEE. The V and J ends lost 2 bases and 0 bases respectively, with 6 bases between them. The DNA of the CDR3 is TGTGCCAGCAGCTTAACCTACTCCTACGAGCAGTACGTC. This translates into CASSLTYSYEQYV.

CDR3 residues: CASSLAPTTNEKLFF. The DNA of the CDR3 is TGTGCCAGCAGCTTGGCGCCTACAACTAATGAAAAACTGTTTTTT. The V gene is TRBV5-5, the J gene TRBJ1-4; D is unresolved. V dropped 0 bases and J dropped 0 bases, with 6 bases sitting between them. CDR3 size: 15 residues. CDR1 and CDR2 from the germline V gene are SGHKS and YYEKEE (reference sequence). The whole variable domain, remainder taken from reference TRBV5-5 and TRBJ1-4, is DAGVTQSPTHLIKTRGQQVTLRCSPISGHKSVSWYQQVLGQGPQFIFQYYEKEERGRGNFPDRFSARQFPNYSSELNVNALLLGDSALYLCASSLAPTTNEKLFFGSGTQLSVL.

The CDR3 here is CASSAMLGRGTEAFF. CDR3 coding DNA: TGTGCCAGCAGTGCGATGTTGGGAAGAGGGACTGAAGCTTTCTTT. The J gene is TRBJ1-1, the V gene TRBV2; D unclear. V lost 4 bases to trimming and J lost 5 bases, with 17 bases between them. The CDR3 is 15 amino acids. CDR1 SNHLY and CDR2 FYNNEI come from the germline V gene.

This clone showed up just once. The rearrangement uses TRBV28 and TRBJ2-3, with D perhaps TRBD2 (5 bases). This CDR3 region has 13 residues. The germline V gene encodes CDR1 MDHEN and CDR2 SYDVKM. V was trimmed by 6 bases and J by 8 bases, leaving 15 bases between them. CDR3 protein: CASRFQRVPTQYF. The DNA of the CDR3 is TGTGCCAGCAGATTTCAGAGGGTGCCTACGCAGTATTTT.

This clone showed up just once. V usage is TRBV29-1 and J usage is TRBJ1-5; D is uncertain. The CDR3 has 14 amino acids. Trimming cost V 6 bases and J 1 base, with 13 bases left between them. Germline CDR1 is SQVTM and CDR2 is ANQGSEA. CDR3 in amino acids: CSVKTGSSNQPQHF. The CDR3 DNA reads as TGCAGCGTAAAAACCGGGAGCAGCAATCAGCCCCAGCATTTT.

This rearrangement joins TRBV20-1 to TRBJ2-3; 9 nucleotides line up with TRBD2. The germline V gene has CDR1 DFQATT and CDR2 SNEGSKA (reference sequence). The V segment lost 3 bases and the J segment 4 bases; nucleotides outside the gene matches: 11. The length of the CDR3 is 16 residues. CDR3 nucleotide sequence: TGCAGTGCTAGTATAGGGCGGGAGGGCATATCAGATACGCAGTATTTT. Protein: CSASIGREGISDTQYF.

The V and J genes are TRBV6-5 and TRBJ1-5; 7 nucleotides agree with TRBD1. Trimming took 6 bases from V and 5 from J; bases not matched to a gene: 10. The CDR3 runs to 15 residues. Germline V gene lookup returns CDR1 MNHEY and CDR2 SVGAGI. The CDR3 coding sequence is TGTGCCAGCAGGCCCGACAGGGTGGGGGATCAGCCCCAGCATTTT. It codes for CASRPDRVGDQPQHF.

The chain uses TRBV21-1 and TRBJ1-2; the tabulated D call, TRBD1, remains unverified against the DNA. TRBV21-1 is described as a pseudogene. The CDR3 is 16 residues long. CDR3 DNA: TGTGCCAGCTGGGTTAGGGGGCGGAAGGAAATCTATGGCTACACCTTC. It codes for CASWVRGRKEIYGYTF.

This clone was seen more than once but under ten times. The chain links TRBV5-1 to TRBJ1-2; 7 nucleotides align to TRBD1. Germline lookup yields CDR1 SGHRS and CDR2 YFSETQ. The V gene end was trimmed by 4 bases and the J gene end by 1 base; junction bases not matched to a gene: 7. CDR3 length: 15 residues. The CDR3 is CASSTGTALNYGYTF. DNA for the CDR3: TGCGCCAGCAGCACTGGGACAGCCCTTAACTATGGCTACACCTTC.

This chain connects TRBV6-5 to TRBJ2-7; TRBD1 matches 8 bases. The CDR3 spans 12 residues. Trimming at V came to 2 bases and at J to 6 bases, leaving 0 bases not matched to a gene. Looked up from germline, CDR1 is MNHEY and CDR2 is SVGAGI. CDR3 sequence (DNA): TGTGCCAGCAGTTACGGGACAGGCGAGCAGTACTTC. It codes for CASSYGTGEQYF.

V usage is TRBV20-1 and J usage is TRBJ1-5, with D possibly matching TRBD1 (6 bases). Germline values: CDR1 DFQATT, CDR2 SNEGSKA (reference sequence). This CDR3 is built from 13 residues. V lost 3 bases, J lost 7 bases, and 13 bases lay in between. In DNA form, the CDR3 reads TGCAGTGCTAGTAAAGGGAGGGGGCAGCCCCAGCATTTT. As protein: CSASKGRGQPQHF.

The chain uses TRBV5-1 and TRBJ2-5, with TRBD1 matching over 7 bases. CDR1 and CDR2 from the germline V gene are SGHRS and YFSETQ. The trim removed 5 bases at V and 5 bases at J, leaving 12 bases unmatched. The CDR3 is 15 residues long. The CDR3 nucleotides read TGCGCCAGCAGTCCCTCTGGTACAGGGGAGGAGACCCAGTACTTC. This encodes CASSPSGTGEETQYF.

The rearrangement links TRBV19 to TRBJ1-5; tentatively, D is TRBD1 (6 bases). The CDR3 consists of 16 residues. Germline CDR1 is LNHDA and CDR2 is SQIVND (reference sequence). Trimming took off 3 bases at V and 0 bases at J, with 12 bases between the two ends. The CDR3 here is CASSMGHTLSNQPQHF. For the CDR3, the DNA is TGTGCCAGTAGTATGGGACACACGCTTAGCAATCAGCCCCAGCATTTT. Supplemented by reference TRBV19 and TRBJ1-5, the full variable domain reads DGGITQSPKYLFRKEGQNVTLSCEQNLNHDAMYWYRQDPGQGLRLIYYSQIVNDFQKGDIAEGYSVSREKKESFPLTVTSAQKNPTAFYLCASSMGHTLSNQPQHFGDGTRLSIL.

The rearrangement uses TRBV3-1 (or the pseudogene TRBV3-2) and TRBJ2-7; D is perhaps TRBD2 (7 bases). Germline loops: CDR1 LGHDT, CDR2 YNNKEL (reference sequence). The CDR3 contains 15 residues. Between the trimmed V and J ends, which lost 1 base and 5 bases, there was a span of 15 bases. The DNA for the CDR3 is TGTGCCAGCAGCCAAGGAGGGGGGGCCTTGGACGAGCAGTACTTC. The encoded protein is CASSQGGGALDEQYF.